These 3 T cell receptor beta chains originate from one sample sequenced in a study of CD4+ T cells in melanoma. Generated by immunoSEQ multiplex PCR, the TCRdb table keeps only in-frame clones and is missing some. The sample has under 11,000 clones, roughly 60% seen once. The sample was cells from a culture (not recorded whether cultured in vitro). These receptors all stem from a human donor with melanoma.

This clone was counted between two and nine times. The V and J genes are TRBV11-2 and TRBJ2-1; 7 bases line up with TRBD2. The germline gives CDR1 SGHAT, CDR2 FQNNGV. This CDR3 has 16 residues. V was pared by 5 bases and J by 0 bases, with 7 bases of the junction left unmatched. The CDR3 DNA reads TGTGCCAGCAGCGGAAGAGCGGGGAGCTCCTACAATGAGCAGTTCTTC. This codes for CASSGRAGSSYNEQFF.

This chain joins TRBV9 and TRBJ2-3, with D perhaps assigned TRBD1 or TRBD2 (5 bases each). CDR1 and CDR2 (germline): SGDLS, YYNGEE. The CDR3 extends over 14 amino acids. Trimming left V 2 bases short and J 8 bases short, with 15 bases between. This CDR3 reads CASSVGQGTGTQYF. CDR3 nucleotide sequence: TGTGCCAGCAGCGTGGGCCAAGGGACGGGTACGCAGTATTTT.

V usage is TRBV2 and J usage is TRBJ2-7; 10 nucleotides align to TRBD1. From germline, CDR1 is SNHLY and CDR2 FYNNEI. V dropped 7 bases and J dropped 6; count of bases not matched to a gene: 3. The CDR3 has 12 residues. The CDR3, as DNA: TGTGCCAGCACCGGACAGGGGGTCGAGCAGTACTTC. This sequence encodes CASTGQGVEQYF. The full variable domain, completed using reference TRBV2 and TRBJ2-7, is EPEVTQTPSHQVTQMGQEVILRCVPISNHLYFYWYRQILGQKVEFLVSFYNNEISEKSEIFDDQFSVERPDGSNFTLKIRSTKLEDSAMYFCASTGQGVEQYFGPGTRLTVT.